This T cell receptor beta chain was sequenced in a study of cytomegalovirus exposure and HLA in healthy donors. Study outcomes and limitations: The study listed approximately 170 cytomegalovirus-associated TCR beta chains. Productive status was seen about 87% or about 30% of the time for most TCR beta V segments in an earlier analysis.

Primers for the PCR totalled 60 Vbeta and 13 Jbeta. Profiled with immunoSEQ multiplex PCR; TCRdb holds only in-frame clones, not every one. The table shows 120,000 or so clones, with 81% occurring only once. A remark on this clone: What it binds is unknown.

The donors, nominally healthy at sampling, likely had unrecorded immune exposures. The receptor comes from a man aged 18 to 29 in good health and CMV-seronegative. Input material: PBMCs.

The CDR3 loop is CASSQSVRGVRGGANVLTF. CDR3 coding DNA: TGCGCCAGCAGCCAATCGGTCCGGGGGGTCAGGGGTGGGGCCAACGTCCTGACTTTC. This sequence joins TRBV4-3 and TRBJ2-6; possibly TRBD2 for D (7 bases). The CDR3 is 19 residues long. Germline V gives CDR1 LGHNA, CDR2 YSLEER. V lost 2 bases, J lost 3 bases, and 20 bases lay in between.